This section outlines one T cell receptor (beta chain) sequence together with its context. Its antigen is as yet unknown. The data stem from a study of Graves' ophthalmopathy and Graves' hyperthyroidism. Study findings and constraints: Researchers report that a 13-signature model separated ophthalmopathy from stable hyperthyroidism, posting 87.88% sensitivity and 65% to 82% specificity.

Transcripts of RNA were the source for amplifying TCR beta CDR3 regions. Second-round multiplex PCR came after first-round RT-PCR with HTBI primers. MiXCR was run by TCRdb on the multiplex PCR reads, yielding one entry per CDR3 protein. This table holds about 740,000 distinct CDR3 sequences, 35% to 50% found once. The sequencing input was peripheral blood. The source is an adult man with Graves' ophthalmopathy.

The DNA of the CDR3 is TGTGCCTGGGCCAAGATTGGTTCACCCCTCCACTTT. It translates to CAWAKIGSPLHF. The chain employs TRBV7-2 and TRBJ1-6; D call uncertain. The germline V gene has CDR1 SGHTA and CDR2 FQGNSA. The CDR3 runs to 12 residues. Trimming took 11 bases from V and 9 from J, leaving 14 bases between them.